The present T cell receptor beta chain was sequenced within a study of control samples from healthy donors and cancer patients. The table came from immunoSEQ multiplex PCR; TCRdb's copy has only in-frame clones and leaves some out. The data show approximately 70,000 clones, roughly 87% seen once. V gave up 6 bases and J gave up 2 bases, with 15 bases separating them. The CDR3 totals 15 residues. Germline V CDR1 and CDR2: SGHRS, YFSETQ. Input material: PBMCs. The rearrangement links TRBV5-1 to TRBJ2-1, with D maybe TRBD1 (5 bases). The sequence came from a man between 60 and 70 years old with colorectal cancer. The DNA of the CDR3 is TGCGCCAGCACCCCCATGGACAACGCCTACAATGAGCAGTTCTTC. Encoded protein: CASTPMDNAYNEQFF. Complete variable domain (other parts from reference TRBV5-1 and TRBJ2-1): KAGVTQTPRYLIKTRGQQVTLSCSPISGHRSVSWYQQTPGQGLQFLFEYFSETQRNKGNFPGRFSGRQFSNSRSEMNVSTLELGDSALYLCASTPMDNAYNEQFFGPGTRLTVL.